This is a list of T cell receptor beta chains from one sample in a study of blood T cells in healthy people across ages. Via MiXCR, TCRdb re-called the 5' RACE reads, giving one row per CDR3 protein. The sample lists 650,000 to 700,000 distinct CDR3 sequences; over 40% were seen once. The sample taken for sequencing was blood. The receptors come from a woman over 75 in good health. Both conserved end residues are part of each CDR3. The order of the fields is J gene, clone size, V gene, D gene, CDR3 DNA, CDR3 protein. D genes are given only for firm matches. Size is stated for part of the rows, as once, few or many counts, or as a class when the clone is expanded.

j_call: TRBJ2-1; clone_size: .; v_call: TRBV12-3/TRBV12-4; d_call: .; cdr3_nt: TGTGCCAGCAGGGATTTAGCGGCTCACAATGAGCAGTTCTTC; cdr3_aa: CASRDLAAHNEQFF
j_call: TRBJ2-3; clone_size: many; v_call: TRBV7-2; d_call: .; cdr3_nt: TGTGCCAGCAGCTTGCAGGGGGGGAGCACAGATACGCAGTATTTT; cdr3_aa: CASSLQGGSTDTQYF
j_call: TRBJ1-6; clone_size: many; v_call: TRBV4-1; d_call: .; cdr3_nt: TGCGCCAGCAGCCAACAGGGTCATAACGATTCACCCCTCCACTTT; cdr3_aa: CASSQQGHNDSPLHF
j_call: TRBJ2-1; clone_size: many; v_call: TRBV10-2; d_call: .; cdr3_nt: TGCGCCAGCAGTGCGGTTTCCCTAGGATACAATGAGCAGTTCTTC; cdr3_aa: CASSAVSLGYNEQFF
j_call: TRBJ2-7; clone_size: once; v_call: TRBV3-1; d_call: TRBD2; cdr3_nt: TGTGCCAGCAGCCAAGGAGGGGGACTAGCCTACGAGCAGTACTTC; cdr3_aa: CASSQGGGLAYEQYF
j_call: TRBJ2-1; clone_size: .; v_call: TRBV12-3/TRBV12-4; d_call: TRBD2; cdr3_nt: TGTGCCAGCAGGGCGGGGGGGTACCGTCACAATGAGCAGTTCTTC; cdr3_aa: CASRAGGYRHNEQFF
j_call: TRBJ1-3; clone_size: .; v_call: TRBV4-2; d_call: TRBD1; cdr3_nt: TGTGCCAGCAGCCCCCTAGGGCCGGGACAGGGAGCTGGAAACACCATATATTTT; cdr3_aa: CASSPLGPGQGAGNTIYF
j_call: TRBJ2-5; clone_size: .; v_call: TRBV29-1; d_call: .; cdr3_nt: TGCAGCTTTGAAGTACGGGTTGAAGAGACCCAGTACTTC; cdr3_aa: CSFEVRVEETQYF
j_call: TRBJ2-2; clone_size: .; v_call: TRBV6-2/TRBV6-3; d_call: .; cdr3_nt: TGTGCCAGCGGGACAGCGGGCCCCGGGGAGCTGTTTTTT; cdr3_aa: CASGTAGPGELFF
j_call: TRBJ2-3; clone_size: .; v_call: TRBV29-1; d_call: TRBD2; cdr3_nt: TGCAGCGTTGTAACGGGAGGTTCTTTAGATACGCTGTATTTT; cdr3_aa: CSVVTGGSLDTLYF
j_call: TRBJ2-1; clone_size: .; v_call: TRBV7-2; d_call: .; cdr3_nt: TGTGCCAGCAGCTCTCGGGGGATCTACAATGAGCAGTTCTTC; cdr3_aa: CASSSRGIYNEQFF
j_call: TRBJ2-1; clone_size: .; v_call: TRBV29-1; d_call: .; cdr3_nt: TGCAGCGCGGACAGAGGTGCCAATGAGCAGTTCTTC; cdr3_aa: CSADRGANEQFF
j_call: TRBJ2-1; clone_size: once; v_call: TRBV20-1; d_call: .; cdr3_nt: TGCAGTGCTAGAGAGGGGGGGGGGCCATATGAGCAGTTCTTC; cdr3_aa: CSAREGGGPYEQFF
j_call: TRBJ2-1; clone_size: .; v_call: TRBV6-1; d_call: .; cdr3_nt: TGTGCCAGCAGTGAAGTAACAGTCAGGGAGCAGTTCTTC; cdr3_aa: CASSEVTVREQFF
j_call: TRBJ1-2; clone_size: many; v_call: TRBV6-5; d_call: .; cdr3_nt: TGTGCCAGCAGTACGACAGGTTTTAGCTACACCTTC; cdr3_aa: CASSTTGFSYTF
j_call: TRBJ2-2; clone_size: few; v_call: TRBV14; d_call: .; cdr3_nt: TGTGCCAGCAGACCCCAGGGGTACACCGGGGAGCTGTTTTTT; cdr3_aa: CASRPQGYTGELFF
j_call: TRBJ2-7; clone_size: many; v_call: TRBV2; d_call: .; cdr3_nt: TGTGCCAGCAGTCCAGGGGTGCACGAGCAGTACTTC; cdr3_aa: CASSPGVHEQYF
j_call: TRBJ2-7; clone_size: many; v_call: TRBV20-1; d_call: TRBD2; cdr3_nt: TGCAGTGCTAGAGACACTAGCGGCTCCTACGAGCAGTACTTC; cdr3_aa: CSARDTSGSYEQYF
j_call: TRBJ2-3; clone_size: .; v_call: TRBV6-5; d_call: .; cdr3_nt: TGTGCCAGCAGTTACTCGAGTCCGGGCAGGCTCACAGATACGCAGTATTTT; cdr3_aa: CASSYSSPGRLTDTQYF
j_call: TRBJ2-5; clone_size: .; v_call: TRBV27; d_call: .; cdr3_nt: TGTGCCAGCAGTTCTGATCGGACAGCTCAAGAGACCCAGTACTTC; cdr3_aa: CASSSDRTAQETQYF
j_call: TRBJ2-1; clone_size: .; v_call: TRBV14; d_call: .; cdr3_nt: TGTGCCAGCAGCCAAGATGCCCTCTACAATGAGCAGTTCTTC; cdr3_aa: CASSQDALYNEQFF
j_call: TRBJ2-1; clone_size: .; v_call: TRBV7-3; d_call: TRBD2; cdr3_nt: TGTGCCAGCAGCCGGCTCGCGGGGGGGCCCCTTAGAGATAACTCCTACAATGAGCGGTACTTC; cdr3_aa: CASSRLAGGPLRDNSYNERYF
j_call: TRBJ2-7; clone_size: .; v_call: TRBV20-1; d_call: .; cdr3_nt: TGCAGTGCTAGTGGGGCAGGGCGGACATCCTACGAGCAGTACTTC; cdr3_aa: CSASGAGRTSYEQYF
j_call: TRBJ2-1; clone_size: many; v_call: TRBV7-9; d_call: TRBD2; cdr3_nt: TGTGCCGGGAGGGAGGCATTGAAGGAGCAGTTCTTC; cdr3_aa: CAGREALKEQFF
j_call: TRBJ2-7; clone_size: .; v_call: TRBV2; d_call: TRBD1; cdr3_nt: TGTGCCAGCATTAACAGGGGGGCCTCCTACGAGCAGTACTTC; cdr3_aa: CASINRGASYEQYF
j_call: TRBJ2-3; clone_size: .; v_call: TRBV5-1; d_call: .; cdr3_nt: TGCGCCAGCAGCCTTCCTTACAGCACGGATACGCAGTATTTT; cdr3_aa: CASSLPYSTDTQYF
j_call: TRBJ2-1; clone_size: many; v_call: TRBV12-5; d_call: .; cdr3_nt: TGTGCTAGTGGTTTGGCACGGGCCAAGCAGTTCTTC; cdr3_aa: CASGLARAKQFF
j_call: TRBJ2-1; clone_size: .; v_call: TRBV4-2; d_call: .; cdr3_nt: TGTGCCAGCAGCCAAGGTAGGGGACTCGAGGCCTACAATGAGCAGTTCTTC; cdr3_aa: CASSQGRGLEAYNEQFF
j_call: TRBJ2-1; clone_size: many; v_call: TRBV29-1; d_call: TRBD1; cdr3_nt: TGCAGCGTTGACAGAGGGGGCCTGGGGGACAATGAGCAGTTCTTC; cdr3_aa: CSVDRGGLGDNEQFF
j_call: TRBJ1-1; clone_size: few; v_call: TRBV28; d_call: TRBD1; cdr3_nt: TGTGCCAGCAGTTCAACCCACTCTGGGACAGGGCGTACTGAAGCTTTCTTT; cdr3_aa: CASSSTHSGTGRTEAFF
j_call: TRBJ2-2; clone_size: many; v_call: TRBV6-5; d_call: TRBD2; cdr3_nt: TGTGCCAGCAGTTACTCGCGGGGGAACGGGGAGCTGTTTTTT; cdr3_aa: CASSYSRGNGELFF
j_call: TRBJ2-7; clone_size: .; v_call: TRBV7-2; d_call: .; cdr3_nt: TGTGCCAGCAGCTTAGTCCGGCGGGGGCGAACCTACGAGCAGTACTTC; cdr3_aa: CASSLVRRGRTYEQYF
j_call: TRBJ1-2; clone_size: .; v_call: TRBV7-2; d_call: .; cdr3_nt: TGTGCCAGCAGCTTCAGTTCCGAGGGCTACACCTTC; cdr3_aa: CASSFSSEGYTF
j_call: TRBJ1-1; clone_size: many; v_call: TRBV6-6; d_call: .; cdr3_nt: TGTGCCAGCAGTTCCCCAGACGGATACACTGAAGCTTTCTTT; cdr3_aa: CASSSPDGYTEAFF
j_call: TRBJ1-1; clone_size: .; v_call: TRBV7-9; d_call: .; cdr3_nt: TGTGCCAGCAGCTTAAAGGGGCGAGAAACTGAAGCTTTCTTT; cdr3_aa: CASSLKGRETEAFF
j_call: TRBJ2-1; clone_size: .; v_call: TRBV12-3/TRBV12-4; d_call: TRBD2; cdr3_nt: TGTGCCAGCAGTTGGGCTAGCGGGGCCAGTGAGCAGTTCTTC; cdr3_aa: CASSWASGASEQFF
j_call: TRBJ2-1; clone_size: many; v_call: TRBV12-3/TRBV12-4; d_call: .; cdr3_nt: TGTGCCAGCAGTTTAGCCCTAATGAACAATGAGCAGTTCTTC; cdr3_aa: CASSLALMNNEQFF
j_call: TRBJ1-2; clone_size: few; v_call: TRBV2; d_call: .; cdr3_nt: TGTGCCAGCAGTGACCTACCTCTCTATGTCTACACCTTC; cdr3_aa: CASSDLPLYVYTF
j_call: TRBJ2-7; clone_size: many; v_call: TRBV28; d_call: .; cdr3_nt: TGTGCCAGCAGTTTTTCTAGCGGGACAGGCGAGCAGTACTTC; cdr3_aa: CASSFSSGTGEQYF
j_call: TRBJ2-1; clone_size: many; v_call: TRBV11-2; d_call: TRBD1; cdr3_nt: TGTGCCAGCAGCCCGGCGTATCGGGACAGGGTCGGGAATGAGCAGTTCTTC; cdr3_aa: CASSPAYRDRVGNEQFF
j_call: TRBJ1-4; clone_size: few; v_call: TRBV6-1; d_call: TRBD1; cdr3_nt: TGTGCCAGCACGAGACAGGGGGATGAAAAACTGTTTTTT; cdr3_aa: CASTRQGDEKLFF
j_call: TRBJ2-3; clone_size: .; v_call: TRBV12-3/TRBV12-4; d_call: .; cdr3_nt: TGTGCCAGCAGTTACCCTAGCACAGATACGCAGTATTTT; cdr3_aa: CASSYPSTDTQYF
j_call: TRBJ2-5; clone_size: .; v_call: TRBV3-1; d_call: TRBD2; cdr3_nt: TGTGCCAGCAGCCAAGTTATAGTAGCGGGGAGCCAAGAGACCCAGTACTTC; cdr3_aa: CASSQVIVAGSQETQYF
j_call: TRBJ2-1; clone_size: .; v_call: TRBV3-1; d_call: .; cdr3_nt: TGTGCCAGAAGCCATTCGGGGAACTCCTACAATGAGCAGTTCTTC; cdr3_aa: CARSHSGNSYNEQFF
j_call: TRBJ1-3; clone_size: .; v_call: TRBV20-1; d_call: .; cdr3_nt: TGCAGTGCTAGGGGAGGGACCTCTGCGGGAAACACCATATATTTT; cdr3_aa: CSARGGTSAGNTIYF
j_call: TRBJ1-2; clone_size: few; v_call: TRBV2; d_call: .; cdr3_nt: TGTGCCAGCACCCCCGACTCGGGCTCCTATGGCTACACCTTC; cdr3_aa: CASTPDSGSYGYTF
j_call: TRBJ2-3; clone_size: few; v_call: TRBV20-1; d_call: .; cdr3_nt: TGCAGTGCTAGGGTTCCTATGGATACGCAGTATTTT; cdr3_aa: CSARVPMDTQYF
j_call: TRBJ1-2; clone_size: many; v_call: TRBV24-1; d_call: .; cdr3_nt: TGTGCCATCGGAAGCCGGGACCCCTATGGCTACACCTTC; cdr3_aa: CAIGSRDPYGYTF
j_call: TRBJ1-2; clone_size: .; v_call: TRBV28; d_call: .; cdr3_nt: TGTGCCAGCAGTTCCCTCCGGGACGGTCGGTCAAATGCTAACTATGGCTACACCTTC; cdr3_aa: CASSSLRDGRSNANYGYTF
j_call: TRBJ2-1; clone_size: once; v_call: TRBV7-9; d_call: TRBD2; cdr3_nt: TGTGCCAGCAGCTTAGAGACTAGCGGGGCACTCACCTACAATGAGCAGTTCTTC; cdr3_aa: CASSLETSGALTYNEQFF
j_call: TRBJ1-4; clone_size: .; v_call: TRBV12-3/TRBV12-4; d_call: .; cdr3_nt: TGTGCCAGCACCCCGACAGGAACTAATGAAAAACTGTTTTTT; cdr3_aa: CASTPTGTNEKLFF